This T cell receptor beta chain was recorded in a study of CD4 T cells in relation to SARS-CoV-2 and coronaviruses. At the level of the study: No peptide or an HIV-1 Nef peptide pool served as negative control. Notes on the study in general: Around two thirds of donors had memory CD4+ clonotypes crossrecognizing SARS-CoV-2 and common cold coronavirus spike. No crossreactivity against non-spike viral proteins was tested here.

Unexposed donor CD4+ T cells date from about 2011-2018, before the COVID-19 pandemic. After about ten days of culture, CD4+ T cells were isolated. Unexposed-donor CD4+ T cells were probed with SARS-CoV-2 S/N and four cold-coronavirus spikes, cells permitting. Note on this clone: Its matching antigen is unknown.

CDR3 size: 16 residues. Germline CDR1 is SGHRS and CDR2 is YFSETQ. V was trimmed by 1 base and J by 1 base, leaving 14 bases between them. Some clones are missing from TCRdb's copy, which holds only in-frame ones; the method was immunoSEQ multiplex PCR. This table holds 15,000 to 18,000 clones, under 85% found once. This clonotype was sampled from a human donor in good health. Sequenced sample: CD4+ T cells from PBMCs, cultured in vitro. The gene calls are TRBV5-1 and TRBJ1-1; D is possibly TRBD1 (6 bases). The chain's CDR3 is CASSLITGRGNTEAFF. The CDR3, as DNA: TGCGCCAGCAGCTTGATTACAGGGAGGGGGAACACTGAAGCTTTCTTT.